A single sample is the source of the 23 T cell receptor beta chains below, sequenced in a study of beta chain features in type 1 diabetes. Overall study results and limits: People with Type 1 diabetes carried modestly yet significantly shorter TCRB CDR3s in all four CD4+ subsets.

Their antigens are not known. The investigators reverse transcribed all of the isolated RNA, so they sequenced expressed TCRB transcripts. Some clones are missing from TCRdb's copy, which holds only in-frame ones; the method was immunoSEQ multiplex PCR. The table lists hundreds of thousands of clones, about 11% of them singletons, with around 0.017% in the top ten. Specimen: naive CD4+ T cells from blood. These receptor sequences come from a man aged 25 to 40 with type 1 diabetes.

This clone has more than one count but fewer than ten. This rearrangement joins TRBV5-4 to TRBJ2-3; no clear D gene. CDR3 size: 12 residues. Germline V gives CDR1 SGHNT, CDR2 YYREEE (reference sequence). Trimming left V 0 bases short and J 6 bases short, with 5 bases between. CDR3 residues: CASSLGRDTQYF. The CDR3 region has the DNA TGTGCCAGCAGCTTGGGGCGGGATACGCAGTATTTT.

This rearrangement joins TRBV5-4 to TRBJ2-5; 7 bases match TRBD1. Germline CDR1 is SGHNT and CDR2 is YYREEE (reference sequence). The CDR3 is made up of 15 amino acids. Germline trimming cut 1 base from V and 1 base from J; bases unmatched to any gene: 4. CDR3 sequence: CASSLTGAPQETQYF. Here the CDR3 DNA reads TGTGCCAGCAGCTTGACAGGGGCACCCCAAGAGACCCAGTACTTC.

This clone was seen only a few times. The rearrangement joins TRBV14 to TRBJ1-4, with D perhaps matching TRBD1 (5 bases). V shed 0 bases and J shed 3 bases, with 14 bases lying between them. This CDR3 has 17 amino acids. CDR1 is SGHDN and CDR2 is FVKESK in the germline V gene. In DNA form, the CDR3 reads TGTGCCAGCAGCCAAGATCCAGGGTGGGCGTCTAATGAAAAACTGTTTTTT. It yields the protein CASSQDPGWASNEKLFF.

The chain combines TRBV13 with TRBJ2-7, with a tentative D call TRBD2 (6 bases). Deletions cut 2 bases from V and 3 bases from J, with 8 bases between. CDR1 is PRHDT and CDR2 is FYEKMQ in the germline V gene (reference sequence). CDR3 length: 13 residues. The CDR3 region has the DNA TGTGCCAGCAGCTTATTCGGGGGCTACGAGCAGTACTTC. Encoded protein: CASSLFGGYEQYF.

The chain uses TRBV30 and TRBJ2-5, with a tentative D call TRBD1 (6 bases). This CDR3 is 13 amino acids long. Trimming stripped 2 bases from V and 7 bases from J, with 14 bases between. CDR1 is GTSNPN, CDR2 SVGIG, per germline (reference sequence). CDR3 residues: CAWSWGHGRTQYF. As DNA, the CDR3 is TGTGCCTGGAGTTGGGGACACGGCCGGACCCAGTACTTC. The full variable domain, its missing parts supplied by reference TRBV30 and TRBJ2-5, is SQTIHQWPATLVQPVGSPLSLECTVEGTSNPNLYWYRQAAGRGLQLLFYSVGIGQISSEVPQNLSASRPQDRQFILSSKKLLLSDSGFYLCAWSWGHGRTQYFGPGTRLLVL.

The chain links TRBV2 to TRBJ2-5, with D uncertain. The CDR3 totals 11 residues. The germline V gene has CDR1 SNHLY and CDR2 FYNNEI. Trimming pared 7 bases from V and 5 bases from J, leaving 8 bases between. The CDR3: CASTPVETQYF. CDR3 coding DNA: TGTGCCAGCACCCCGGTGGAGACCCAGTACTTC.

This clone turned up a few times. The rearrangement links TRBV7-2 to TRBJ1-2; no reliable D call. The CDR3 sequence is 15 residues long. Germline V lookup: CDR1 SGHTA, CDR2 FQGNSA. V was shortened by 1 base and J by 2 bases, with 11 bases between the two germline ends. In DNA, the CDR3 is TGTGCCAGCAGCTTAGAAGGAGGGCTCAACTATGGCTACACCTTC. Protein: CASSLEGGLNYGYTF. Filled out from reference TRBV7-2 and TRBJ1-2, the complete variable domain reads GAGVSQSPSNKVTEKGKDVELRCDPISGHTALYWYRQSLGQGLEFLIYFQGNSAPDKSGLPSDRFSAERTGGSVSTLTIQRTQQEDSAVYLCASSLEGGLNYGYTFGSGTRLTVV.

This clone was counted between two and nine times. The chain has TRBV5-1 and TRBJ2-1; 8 nucleotides align to TRBD1. This CDR3 is 16 amino acids long. CDR1 is SGHRS and CDR2 is YFSETQ in the germline V gene. V lost 1 base, J lost 9 bases, and 12 bases stayed unmatched. CDR3 in amino acids: CASSLSRDRMYLEQFF. The CDR3 DNA follows: TGCGCCAGCAGCTTGTCCAGGGACAGGATGTATCTTGAGCAGTTCTTC.

The table lists this clone with a few counts. V is TRBV5-6 and J is TRBJ2-3; no clear D gene. Per germline, CDR1 SGHDT and CDR2 YYEEEE. V lost 3 bases and J lost 1, with 12 bases in between. The CDR3 sequence is 15 residues long. DNA of the CDR3: TGTGCCAGCAGCTGGAGCTGGTTCGGCACAGATACGCAGTATTTT. This gives the protein CASSWSWFGTDTQYF.

In its sample, this clone was seen a few times. The chain recombines TRBV29-1 with TRBJ1-2; D unclear. The germline CDR1 and CDR2 sequences are SQVTM and ANQGSEA. V lost 5 bases and J 2 bases, leaving 15 bases between the germline ends. This CDR3 region has 14 residues. The CDR3 DNA reads TGCAGCGTTAGTCTAATGAGGCTGAACTATGGCTACACCTTC. As protein: CSVSLMRLNYGYTF.

This clone was counted between two and nine times. The chain combines TRBV5-1 with TRBJ2-1, with TRBD1 matching 8 bases. V shed 6 bases and J 4 bases; nucleotides not matched to a gene: 6. Germline lookup yields CDR1 SGHRS and CDR2 YFSETQ. The CDR3 has 14 amino acids. This CDR3 is CASKGTGGYNEQFF. In DNA, the CDR3 is TGCGCCAGCAAGGGTACAGGGGGTTACAATGAGCAGTTCTTC.

The gene calls are TRBV10-3 and TRBJ2-3, with D unresolved. The CDR3 runs to 15 residues. Trimming left V 3 bases short and J 0 bases short, with 10 bases between. CDR1 is ENHRY, CDR2 SYGVKD, per germline. CDR3: CAISDGKSSTDTQYF. In DNA form, the CDR3 reads TGTGCCATCAGTGATGGCAAGTCTAGCACAGATACGCAGTATTTT.

A few counts support this clone. The chain recombines TRBV5-6 with TRBJ1-5; 7 bases agree with TRBD1. The CDR3 has 13 residues. Germline lookup yields CDR1 SGHDT and CDR2 YYEEEE. V shed 4 bases and J 6 bases; nucleotides not matched to a gene: 4. The CDR3 DNA reads as TGTGCCAGCAGCCAAGGGACAGTTCAGCCCCAGCATTTT. Its translation: CASSQGTVQPQHF.

The chain recombines TRBV5-1 with TRBJ2-6, with D possibly TRBD2 on 5 matching bases. The germline CDR1 and CDR2 sequences are SGHRS and YFSETQ. V lost 1 base and J lost 0, with 14 bases in between. The CDR3 runs 18 residues. As DNA, the CDR3 is TGCGCCAGCAGCTTGAGCGGCGGAGGCGGCTCTGGGGCCAACGTCCTGACTTTC. Residues: CASSLSGGGGSGANVLTF.

This clone showed up just a few times. V gene TRBV28 combines with J gene TRBJ1-5; tentatively, D is TRBD1 (6 bases). Trimming cost V 5 bases and J 7 bases, with 15 bases left between them. Germline CDR1 MDHEN, CDR2 SYDVKM. CDR3 length equals 14 residues. In DNA form, the CDR3 reads TGTGCCAGCAGTCAACAGGGTGACTCGCAGCCCCAGCATTTT. Translating gives CASSQQGDSQPQHF.

In its sample, this clone was seen a few times. The rearrangement links TRBV4-2 to TRBJ1-5; D ambiguous. Germline CDR1 and CDR2: LGHNA and YNFKEQ. This CDR3 is 17 amino acids long. V lost 0 bases and J 0 bases, leaving 12 bases between the germline ends. The CDR3 spells CASSQEWAGSSNQPQHF. The CDR3 coding sequence is TGTGCCAGCAGCCAAGAATGGGCAGGATCTAGCAATCAGCCCCAGCATTTT.

This clone appeared a few times. The chain uses TRBV9 and TRBJ2-4, with 8 bases identical to TRBD1. The CDR3 sequence is 17 residues long. Germline values: CDR1 SGDLS, CDR2 YYNGEE. Trimming at V came to 4 bases and at J to 12 bases, leaving 21 bases not matched to a gene. The CDR3 here is CASSSTVGTGVGLDQYF. The CDR3 DNA follows: TGTGCCAGCAGCTCCACAGTGGGGACAGGCGTGGGTTTGGATCAGTACTTC. The full variable domain, rest sourced from reference TRBV9 and TRBJ2-4, is DSGVTQTPKHLITATGQRVTLRCSPRSGDLSVYWYQQSLDQGLQFLIQYYNGEERAKGNILERFSAQQFPDLHSELNLSSLELGDSALYFCASSSTVGTGVGLDQYFGAGTRLSVL.

A few counts support this clone. The V and J genes are TRBV11-2 and TRBJ2-3; 10 bases fit TRBD2. V was clipped by 8 bases and J by 5 bases; unmatched bases: 7. Germline lookup yields CDR1 SGHAT and CDR2 FQNNGV. The CDR3 is 14 amino acids. For the CDR3, the DNA is TGTGCCAGCGGACCTCTAGCGGGGGTAGATACGCAGTATTTT. Its translation is CASGPLAGVDTQYF.

This chain joins TRBV18 and TRBJ2-7; a possible D gene is TRBD2 (6 bases). Germline CDR1 KGHSH, CDR2 LQKENI. The CDR3 is made up of 13 amino acids. Deletions cut 0 bases from V and 9 bases from J, with 12 bases between. CDR3 coding DNA: TGTGCCAGCTCACCACCGGCGGGGACGGCGCAGTACTTC. Amino acid sequence: CASSPPAGTAQYF.

This clone has more than one count but fewer than ten. J is TRBJ2-7 and V is TRBV4-1; 7 bases agree with TRBD1. CDR1 is MGHRA, CDR2 YSYEKL, per germline. This CDR3 is 14 amino acids long. Losses at the gene ends were 2 bases for V and 7 bases for J; bases not matched to a gene: 8. CDR3 region: CASSQTTGRGEQYF. The DNA for the CDR3 is TGCGCCAGCAGCCAAACGACAGGGCGAGGAGAGCAGTACTTC.

In its sample, this clone was seen a few times. The CDR3 is CASSQVGGSNQPQHF. DNA for the CDR3: TGTGCCAGCTCACAGGTAGGAGGCTCCAATCAGCCCCAGCATTTT. The J gene is TRBJ1-5, the V gene TRBV18; D is uncertain. The CDR3 spans 15 residues. The germline V gene encodes CDR1 KGHSH and CDR2 LQKENI. V dropped 4 bases and J dropped 3 bases, with 13 bases sitting between them.

This clone was observed a handful of times. The chain has TRBV2 and TRBJ2-5; D is perhaps TRBD1 (6 bases). The germline gives CDR1 SNHLY, CDR2 FYNNEI. V gave up 6 bases and J gave up 2 bases, with 10 bases separating them. The CDR3 extends over 13 amino acids. The CDR3 reads CASSWTEQETQYF. In DNA, the CDR3 is TGTGCCAGCAGCTGGACAGAACAAGAGACCCAGTACTTC.

This chain joins TRBV15 and TRBJ2-1, with 8 bases that match TRBD1. The junction had 5 bases not matched to a gene; V was cut back by 0 bases and J by 7 bases. Germline-derived CDR1 and CDR2 are LNHNV and YYDKDF (reference sequence). This CDR3 has 15 residues. CDR3 nucleotide sequence: TGTGCCACCAGCAGAGATCCAGGGGGCAAAAATGAGCAGTTCTTC. As protein: CATSRDPGGKNEQFF.